Listed below are T cell receptor beta chains from one sample, sequenced in a study of human T cells and chemical hapten exposure. TCRdb called the RACE reads again in MiXCR, with one record for every CDR3 protein. The sample holds 300,000 to 450,000 distinct CDR3 sequences, nearly 5% seen once. Material: whole blood, obtained in connection with sensitization to the hapten diphenylcyclopropenone (DPC). These receptor sequences come from a woman between 50 and 59 years old with alopecia areata. Some clones in this sample may be carry-over from other donors' samples. CDR3s include the opening cysteine and the closing phenylalanine or tryptophan. The order of the fields is J gene, V gene, clone size, D gene, CDR3 protein, CDR3 DNA. The D gene is left open where the match is weak. The size of a clone is reported for some rows only, either as once, few or many, or as a class for expanded clones.

TRBJ2-5 | TRBV18 | few | - | CASSHRAQETQYF | TGTGCCAGCTCCCACAGGGCACAAGAGACCCAGTACTTC
TRBJ1-6 | TRBV6-1 | once | - | CASTPGRSNSPLHF | TGTGCCAGCACCCCGGGCCGTTCAAATTCACCCCTCCACTTT
TRBJ2-5 | TRBV14 | few | TRBD1 | CASSRGDRVGETQYF | TGTGCCAGCAGCCGAGGAGACAGGGTCGGAGAGACCCAGTACTTC
TRBJ2-4 | TRBV6-1 | many | - | CASSEGFAKNIQYF | TGTGCCAGCAGTGAAGGGTTCGCCAAAAACATTCAGTACTTC
TRBJ2-5 | TRBV7-3 | many | - | CASSLNGGGFQETQYF | TGTGCCAGCAGCCTAAACGGTGGGGGCTTCCAAGAGACCCAGTACTTC
TRBJ2-1 | TRBV30 | few | TRBD2 | CALLAFYPFF | TGTGCCTTACTAGCGTTTTACCCGTTCTTC
TRBJ1-1 | TRBV5-4 | many | - | CASSLAGEAEAFF | TGTGCCAGCAGCTTGGCAGGGGAGGCTGAAGCTTTCTTT
TRBJ1-6 | TRBV27 | - | TRBD1 | CASRDRGLNSPLHF | TGTGCCAGCCGGGACAGGGGATTGAATTCACCCCTCCACTTT
TRBJ2-5 | TRBV18 | many | - | CASSPEQTQYF | TGTGCCAGCTCACCAGAGCAGACCCAGTACTTC
TRBJ2-1 | TRBV12-5 | few | TRBD2 | CASGLGLAAGGPSHEQFF | TGTGCTAGTGGTTTGGGCCTAGCTGCGGGAGGGCCCTCCCATGAGCAGTTCTTC
TRBJ2-5 | TRBV4-3 | many | TRBD2 | CASSQDFSGGAETQYF | TGCGCCAGCAGCCAAGATTTCTCGGGAGGGGCAGAGACCCAGTACTTC
TRBJ2-7 | TRBV14 | few | - | CASSQETRTSYEQYF | TGTGCCAGCAGCCAAGAAACTCGGACCAGCTACGAGCAGTACTTC
TRBJ1-6 | TRBV27 | many | TRBD1 | CASRTGRTYNSPLHF | TGTGCCAGCAGGACAGGGCGTACCTATAATTCACCCCTCCACTTT
TRBJ1-2 | TRBV6-6 | - | TRBD1 | CASSYSMGQGSFYGYTF | TGTGCCAGCAGTTACTCGATGGGACAGGGTTCATTCTATGGCTACACCTTC
TRBJ2-5 | TRBV7-7 | many | TRBD2 | CASSPLAGPQETQYF | TGTGCCAGCAGCCCCTTAGCGGGGCCCCAAGAGACCCAGTACTTC
TRBJ2-4 | TRBV7-9 | few | - | CASSRHRGALAKNIQYF | TGTGCCAGCAGCCGACATCGAGGGGCGCTAGCCAAAAACATTCAGTACTTC
TRBJ2-5 | TRBV6-1 | few | - | CASRMTGIQETQYF | TGTGCCAGCAGGATGACAGGAATCCAAGAGACCCAGTACTTC
TRBJ2-3 | TRBV27 | - | TRBD1 | CASRPPRTGPATITDTQYF | TGTGCCAGTCGGCCTCCCCGGACAGGGCCCGCCACTATCACAGATACGCAGTATTTT
TRBJ2-7 | TRBV5-6 | - | - | CASSTGPLEQYF | TGTGCCAGCAGCACAGGACCCCTCGAGCAGTACTTC
TRBJ2-3 | TRBV7-2 | many | TRBD2 | CASTVAGAVDTQYF | TGTGCCAGCACCGTAGCGGGAGCGGTAGATACGCAGTATTTT
TRBJ2-1 | TRBV9 | many | - | CASSGLTSGGEQFF | TGTGCCAGCAGCGGTCTGACTAGTGGCGGTGAGCAGTTCTTC
TRBJ1-1 | TRBV27 | - | - | CASRLALRGASEAFF | TGTGCCAGCAGGCTAGCACTTAGGGGCGCGTCTGAAGCTTTCTTT
TRBJ2-1 | TRBV6-2/TRBV6-3 | - | - | CASSYGRSNEQFF | TGTGCCAGCAGTTACGGACGGAGCAATGAGCAGTTCTTC
TRBJ1-1 | TRBV29-1 | few | - | CSGRGDPMNTEAFF | TGCAGCGGGAGGGGGGACCCCATGAACACTGAAGCTTTCTTT
TRBJ2-7 | TRBV20-1 | many | - | CSAAPGSRSYEQYF | TGCAGTGCTGCACCAGGGAGTCGTTCCTACGAGCAGTACTTC
TRBJ2-7 | TRBV6-1 | many | TRBD2 | CASSETSGATYEQYF | TGTGCCAGCAGTGAGACTAGCGGGGCCACCTACGAGCAGTACTTC
TRBJ1-2 | TRBV10-3 | many | TRBD1 | CAISAVTGGAGYTF | TGTGCCATCAGTGCCGTGACAGGGGGCGCGGGCTACACCTTC
TRBJ2-5 | TRBV13 | few | - | CASSLIGTNQETQYF | TGTGCCAGCAGCTTAATCGGGACGAATCAAGAGACCCAGTACTTC
TRBJ2-3 | TRBV4-2 | few | TRBD2 | CASSPLTSGGFASTDTQYF | TGTGCCAGCAGCCCTCTTACTAGCGGGGGGTTCGCTAGCACAGATACGCAGTATTTT
TRBJ2-3 | TRBV28 | many | TRBD1 | CASNGQGRTDTQYF | TGTGCCAGCAATGGACAGGGGAGAACAGATACGCAGTATTTT
TRBJ1-6 | TRBV4-3 | many | - | CASSQGRTASNSPLHF | TGCGCCAGCAGCCAAGGCCGGACGGCCTCTAATTCACCCCTCCACTTT
TRBJ1-2 | TRBV29-1 | many | - | CSAPNGVNYGYTF | TGCAGCGCTCCGAACGGCGTTAACTATGGCTACACCTTC
TRBJ1-1 | TRBV7-6 | - | TRBD1 | CASSRGQGVTEAFF | TGTGCCAGCAGCAGGGGACAGGGGGTCACTGAAGCTTTCTTT
TRBJ2-3 | TRBV20-1 | many | - | CSATTDTDTQYF | TGCAGTGCCACGACAGACACAGATACGCAGTATTTT
TRBJ1-2 | TRBV7-8 | - | TRBD1 | CASSGAGTAANYGYTF | TGTGCCAGCAGCGGGGCCGGGACAGCAGCTAACTATGGCTACACCTTC
TRBJ1-3 | TRBV20-1 | few | TRBD1 | CSAPFGTAGNTIYF | TGCAGTGCTCCCTTCGGGACAGCTGGAAACACCATATATTTT
TRBJ2-7 | TRBV12-3/TRBV12-4 | few | TRBD2 | CASSRASGSYEQYF | TGTGCCAGCAGCCGTGCTAGCGGGAGCTACGAGCAGTACTTC
TRBJ2-7 | TRBV6-2/TRBV6-3 | few | - | CASSYSEQAIIPYEQYF | TGTGCCAGCAGTTACTCGGAACAGGCGATAATCCCATACGAGCAGTACTTC
TRBJ1-2 | TRBV5-1 | few | - | CASSPEVVRGNYGYTF | TGCGCCAGCAGCCCTGAGGTCGTGAGGGGTAACTATGGCTACACCTTC
TRBJ1-1 | TRBV20-1 | many | - | CSAYVTGGGTEAFF | TGCAGTGCTTATGTCACGGGGGGAGGCACTGAAGCTTTCTTT
TRBJ1-5 | TRBV6-2/TRBV6-3 | - | - | CASSTGNNQPQHF | TGTGCCAGCAGTACCGGGAACAATCAGCCCCAGCATTTT
TRBJ2-3 | TRBV4-3 | many | TRBD2 | CASSQGRLAGGPRDTQYF | TGCGCCAGCAGCCAAGGGAGGCTAGCGGGAGGCCCTCGGGATACGCAGTATTTT
TRBJ2-2 | TRBV18 | - | TRBD2 | CASSPSLDFASGAGELFF | TGTGCCAGCTCACCATCTTTGGATTTCGCTAGCGGTGCCGGGGAGCTGTTTTTT
TRBJ2-7 | TRBV6-5 | - | - | CASSYFGVGGEQYF | TGTGCCAGCAGTTACTTCGGAGTGGGAGGCGAGCAGTACTTC
TRBJ1-1 | TRBV5-4 | - | - | CASGPGGNTEAFF | TGTGCCAGCGGCCCCGGCGGGAACACTGAAGCTTTCTTT
TRBJ2-3 | TRBV24-1 | many | TRBD2 | CATSDPGLAGTDTQYF | TGTGCCACCAGTGATCCGGGACTAGCGGGCACAGATACGCAGTATTTT
TRBJ2-7 | TRBV20-1 | few | - | CSASEGSYEQYF | TGCAGTGCTAGCGAGGGTTCCTACGAGCAGTACTTC
TRBJ2-3 | TRBV7-2 | many | TRBD2 | CASSGEGRFTDTQYF | TGTGCCAGCAGCGGGGAGGGCCGATTTACAGATACGCAGTATTTT
TRBJ1-2 | TRBV5-1 | many | - | CASSLEEARNGYTF | TGCGCCAGCAGCTTGGAGGAGGCGAGGAATGGCTACACCTTC
TRBJ1-4 | TRBV20-1 | - | - | CSARESLGRSGEKLFF | TGCAGTGCTAGAGAGTCCCTCGGGCGGTCCGGGGAAAAACTGTTTTTT
TRBJ1-1 | TRBV6-5 | many | - | CASSVGGFNTEAFF | TGTGCCAGCAGTGTTGGGGGCTTCAACACTGAAGCTTTCTTT